The next 17 T cell receptor beta chains were all read from a single sample in a study of blood T cell repertoires in COVID-19. TCRdb keeps only in-frame clones here, not all; method: immunoSEQ multiplex PCR. The table lists 70,000 or so clones, approximately 90% of them singletons. Sequenced material: peripheral blood. These TCRs come from a woman of 80 years or more with active COVID-19.

The J gene is TRBJ1-3, the V gene TRBV4-3, with D possibly TRBD1 on 5 matching bases. Trimming cost V 3 bases and J 3 bases, with 12 bases left between them. This CDR3 region has 15 residues. Germline values: CDR1 LGHNA, CDR2 YSLEER. The CDR3 nucleotides read TGCGCCAGCAGCCATGACCAAGACAGTGGAAACACCATATATTTT. Amino acids: CASSHDQDSGNTIYF.

This rearrangement joins TRBV6-2 or TRBV6-3 to TRBJ1-1; D may be TRBD1 (5 bases). Germline values: CDR1 MNHEY, CDR2 SVGEGT. The V end lost 5 bases, the J end lost 7 bases, and 14 bases lay between the germline ends. The CDR3 has 13 amino acids. In DNA, the CDR3 is TGTGCCAGCAGTGCGGGGGTGAGGTTTGAAGCTTTCTTT. Translated, it gives CASSAGVRFEAFF.

The chain is built from TRBV7-8 and TRBJ1-2; no definite D call. V was shortened by 4 bases and J by 4 bases, with 7 bases between the two germline ends. The germline V gene encodes CDR1 SGHVS and CDR2 FQNEAQ. CDR3 length: 12 residues. In DNA form, the CDR3 reads TGTGCCAGCAGCTCCCCCGGCTATGGCTACACCTTC. Its translation is CASSSPGYGYTF.

The gene calls are TRBV4-1 and TRBJ2-3; 7 bases match TRBD2. Germline CDR1 MGHRA, CDR2 YSYEKL. There are 16 residues in the CDR3. V trimming: 2 bases; J trimming: 4 bases; junction bases outside the gene matches: 9. The CDR3 reads CASSQSRAGAADTQYF. For the CDR3, the DNA is TGCGCCAGCAGCCAATCAAGGGCGGGAGCGGCAGATACGCAGTATTTT.

CDR3 DNA sequence: TGTGCCAGCAGTTTACGTAGGACAGGGAGATCCGCGAACACTGAAGCTTTCTTT. Translated: CASSLRRTGRSANTEAFF. The chain carries TRBV28 and TRBJ1-1; TRBD1 matches 8 bases. The V segment lost 2 bases and the J segment 1 base; nucleotides outside the gene matches: 12. Per germline, CDR1 MDHEN and CDR2 SYDVKM. CDR3 length: 18 residues. The variable domain in full, completed from reference TRBV28 and TRBJ1-1, reads DVKVTQSSRYLVKRTGEKVFLECVQDMDHENMFWYRQDPGLGLRLIYFSYDVKMKEKGDIPEGYSVSREKKERFSLILESASTNQTSMYLCASSLRRTGRSANTEAFFGQGTRLTVV.

This chain links TRBV3-1 (or the pseudogene TRBV3-2) with TRBJ1-1, with D hard to call. CDR1 and CDR2 (germline): LGHDT, YNNKEL (reference sequence). The CDR3 is 14 amino acids. V lost 4 bases and J lost 0, with 9 bases in between. CDR3 loop: CASSPFQLNTEAFF. CDR3 DNA: TGTGCCAGCAGCCCCTTTCAGTTGAACACTGAAGCTTTCTTT.

CDR3 region: CASSYSGTGSQPQHF. CDR3 bases: TGTGCCAGCAGTTATTCCGGGACAGGGTCTCAGCCCCAGCATTTT. The V and J genes are TRBV27 and TRBJ1-5; 9 bases fit TRBD1. The CDR3 consists of 15 residues. Losses at the gene ends were 4 bases for V and 6 bases for J; bases not matched to a gene: 7. Per the germline V gene, CDR1 is MNHEY and CDR2 is SMNVEV (reference sequence).

The V gene is TRBV7-2, the J gene TRBJ1-4; no definite D call. The CDR3 runs to 15 residues. CDR1 SGHTA and CDR2 FQGNSA come from the germline V gene. Trimming took 2 bases from V and 7 from J, leaving 14 bases between them. The CDR3 sequence is CASSLLRRRGEKLFF. As DNA, the CDR3 is TGTGCCAGCAGCTTATTAAGGCGACGGGGTGAAAAACTGTTTTTT.

The genes are TRBV19 and TRBJ1-1; D is unresolved. Trimming pared 5 bases from V and 2 bases from J, leaving 18 bases between. The CDR3 has 16 amino acids. Germline V CDR1 and CDR2: LNHDA, SQIVND (reference sequence). The CDR3 here is CASSPYKRPVNTEAFF. CDR3 DNA sequence: TGTGCCAGTAGTCCTTACAAGCGACCCGTTAACACTGAAGCTTTCTTT.

The V and J genes are TRBV28 and TRBJ1-3; 8 bases align to TRBD1. CDR1 is MDHEN, CDR2 SYDVKM, per germline. Germline trimming cut 6 bases from V and 4 bases from J; bases unmatched to any gene: 5. This CDR3 has 14 amino acids. The CDR3, as DNA: TGTGCCAGCAGGACAGGGGCGGGAGGAAACACCATATATTTT. Its translation: CASRTGAGGNTIYF. The complete variable domain, with remaining parts taken from reference TRBV28 and TRBJ1-3, reads DVKVTQSSRYLVKRTGEKVFLECVQDMDHENMFWYRQDPGLGLRLIYFSYDVKMKEKGDIPEGYSVSREKKERFSLILESASTNQTSMYLCASRTGAGGNTIYFGEGSWLTVV.

The chain recombines TRBV6-6 with TRBJ2-7; 9 bases line up with TRBD1. The CDR3 spans 15 residues. Per germline, CDR1 MNHNY and CDR2 SVGAGI (reference sequence). After removal of 6 bases from V and 0 bases from J, the junction contained 6 bases not matched to a gene. Here the CDR3 reads CASRAGQGASYEQYF. The DNA of the CDR3 is TGTGCCAGCAGAGCGGGACAGGGCGCCTCCTACGAGCAGTACTTC.

The J gene is TRBJ2-7, the V gene TRBV27, with a weak D call TRBD2 (5 bases). The germline gives CDR1 MNHEY, CDR2 SMNVEV (reference sequence). The CDR3 runs to 13 residues. CDR3 bases: TGTGTTCTTAGAGGGTATGAGGTGTACGAGCAGTACTTC. As protein: CVLRGYEVYEQYF.

J is TRBJ1-5 and V is TRBV11-2, with 10 nucleotides matching TRBD1. Trimming removed 3 bases from V and 7 bases from J; junction bases left unmatched: 6. Germline V CDR1 and CDR2: SGHAT, FQNNGV. The CDR3 is 15 amino acids. Here the CDR3 reads CASSFGQGEWQPQHF. The CDR3 nucleotides are TGTGCCAGCAGCTTCGGACAGGGGGAATGGCAGCCCCAGCATTTT.

This chain's CDR3 is CASSVAFIPSGANVLTF. In DNA form, the CDR3 reads TGTGCCAGCAGCGTAGCATTCATCCCCTCTGGGGCCAACGTCCTGACTTTC. The chain is built from TRBV9 and TRBJ2-6; no clear D. This CDR3 has 17 amino acids. Trimming cost V 0 bases and J 0 bases, with 10 bases left between them. In germline, CDR1 is SGDLS, CDR2 YYNGEE.

This clone appeared a few times. This chain connects TRBV7-9 to TRBJ2-7; 7 bases are shared with TRBD2. The CDR3 extends over 14 amino acids. Germline values: CDR1 SEHNR, CDR2 FQNEAQ (reference sequence). Trimming cost V 2 bases and J 7 bases; bases outside gene matches: 8. DNA of the CDR3: TGTGCCAGCAGCTTAATGGCGGGAGTGGGTGAGCAGTACTTC. Its protein is CASSLMAGVGEQYF.

The chain uses TRBV9 and TRBJ2-2, with 10 bases matching TRBD2. V shed 4 bases, J shed 7 bases, and the junction held 13 bases outside the gene matches. The CDR3 totals 17 residues. Germline-derived CDR1 and CDR2 are SGDLS and YYNGEE. DNA of the CDR3: TGTGCCAGCAGCTCAACTTCCATAACTAGCGGGGACGGGGAGCTGTTTTTT. Protein product: CASSSTSITSGDGELFF.

This chain joins TRBV6-4 and TRBJ2-2; the match to TRBD2 covers 14 bases. Looked up from germline, CDR1 is MRHNA and CDR2 is SNTAGT. The V and J ends lost 6 bases and 6 bases, in that order; junction bases with no gene match: 3. The CDR3 extends over 15 amino acids. CDR3 residues: CASSGLAGGAGELFF. CDR3 nucleotide sequence: TGTGCCAGCAGCGGACTAGCGGGAGGCGCCGGGGAGCTGTTTTTT.